This T cell receptor beta chain derives from a study of blood T cell repertoires in COVID-19. In the original processing: Cell counts per sample came from amplifying reference gene primers. Produced via immunoSEQ multiplex PCR; TCRdb's table is partial and in-frame only. The DNA was the basis for D and trimming; V, J and clone size are from that table. The repertoire holds around 81,000 clones, with 88% as singletons. Input material: peripheral blood. The source is a man between 65 and 79 years old with acute or convalescent COVID-19.

CDR3 amino acids: CASSLTSGGPLGQFF. In DNA, the CDR3 is TGTGCCAGCAGCTTAACTAGCGGGGGACCTCTTGGGCAGTTCTTC. The chain links TRBV11-3 to TRBJ2-1; 11 positions agree with TRBD2. The CDR3 totals 15 residues. From germline, CDR1 is SGHNT and CDR2 YENEEA. V gave up 2 bases and J gave up 12 bases; unmatched junction bases: 9.